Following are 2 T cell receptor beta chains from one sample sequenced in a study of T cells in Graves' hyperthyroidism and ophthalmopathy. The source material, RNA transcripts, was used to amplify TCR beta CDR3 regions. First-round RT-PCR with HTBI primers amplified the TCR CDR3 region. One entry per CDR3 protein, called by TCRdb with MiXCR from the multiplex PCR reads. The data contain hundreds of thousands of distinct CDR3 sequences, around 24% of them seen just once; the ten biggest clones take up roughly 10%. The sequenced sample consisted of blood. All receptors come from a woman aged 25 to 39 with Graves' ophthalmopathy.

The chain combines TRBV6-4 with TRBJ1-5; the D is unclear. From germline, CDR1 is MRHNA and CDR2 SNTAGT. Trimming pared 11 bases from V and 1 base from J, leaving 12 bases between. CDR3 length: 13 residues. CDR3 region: CAESVGSNQPQHF. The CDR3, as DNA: TGTGCCGAGTCAGTTGGGAGCAATCAGCCCCAGCATTTT.

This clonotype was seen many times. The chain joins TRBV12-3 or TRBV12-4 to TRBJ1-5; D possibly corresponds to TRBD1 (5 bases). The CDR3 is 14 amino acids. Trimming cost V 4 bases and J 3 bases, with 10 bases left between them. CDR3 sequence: CASSSGRINQPQHF. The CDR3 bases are TGTGCCAGCAGTTCGGGACGGATCAATCAGCCCCAGCATTTT.